These 3 T cell receptor beta chains were all obtained from the same sample, sequenced in a study of T cells after posttransplantation cyclophosphamide. Repertoires were generated with immunoSEQ multiplex PCR, while TCRdb's copy carries only in-frame clones and drops some. The table has tens of thousands of clones, more than 70% seen once. Treatment was busulfan-fludarabine conditioning, a marrow graft, and cyclophosphamide on days +3 and +4. This sample comprised CD4+ T cells sorted from blood, obtained approximately 2,000 days after a stem cell transplant with posttransplant cyclophosphamide. These receptor sequences come from a female patient between 40 and 50 years old who received an allogeneic stem cell transplant from a related donor, was CMV-positive, and had no GVHD. Some T cells may be supplied by the graft donor.

This clone occurred once. The gene calls are TRBV18 and TRBJ1-2; 9 bases agree with TRBD1. The CDR3 contains 18 residues. J was trimmed by 6 bases and V by 4 bases; bases with no gene match: 18. The germline V gene encodes CDR1 KGHSH and CDR2 LQKENI. The CDR3 spells CASSQRQGQGLFNDGYTF. The CDR3, as DNA: TGTGCCAGCTCACAACGGCAGGGACAGGGCTTATTCAACGATGGCTACACCTTC.

This clone was observed a handful of times. V and J are TRBV7-7 and TRBJ2-5; D unclear. This CDR3 has 13 amino acids. The germline V and J ends were trimmed by 1 base and 5 bases, with 8 bases remaining between them. The germline gives CDR1 SSHAT, CDR2 FNYEAQ (reference sequence). The DNA of the CDR3 is TGTGCCAGCAGCTTAGTTATCAGGGAGACCCAGTACTTC. This sequence encodes CASSLVIRETQYF.

V usage is TRBV7-2 and J usage is TRBJ2-1; 7 bases line up with TRBD2. V trimming: 3 bases; J trimming: 3 bases; junction bases outside the gene matches: 5. The CDR3 loop spans 15 amino acids. Germline loops: CDR1 SGHTA, CDR2 FQGNSA. Written as DNA, the CDR3 is TGTGCCAGCAGCTTGGGGGACTACAACTACAATGAGCAGTTCTTC. It translates to CASSLGDYNYNEQFF.